This T cell receptor beta chain comes out of a study of shared clonotypes between healthy human individuals. Germline V gene sequence: CDR1 SGHRS, CDR2 YFSETQ. The J segment lost 5 bases and the V segment lost 0 bases, leaving 5 bases of the junction unmatched. The CDR3 has 14 amino acids. Clones were sequenced by immunoSEQ multiplex PCR, and TCRdb holds only the in-frame ones, with some missing. The profile shows around 700,000 clones, about 74% of them singletons. The chain employs TRBV5-1 and TRBJ2-7; 7 nucleotides align to TRBD2. Sequenced input: memory CD4+ T cells sorted from blood. The subset here: CD45RA-negative fraction. The clonotype originates from a woman aged 30 to 39 in good health. The DNA of the CDR3 is TGCGCCAGCAGCTTGGAGCGGGAAGGGAACGAGCAGTACTTC. This gives the protein CASSLEREGNEQYF.